This T cell receptor (beta chain) was obtained from a study of blood T cell repertoires in COVID-19. Study overall: The origin of the acute and convalescent COVID-19 samples was the United States, Italy and Spain.

Per the authors' pipeline: Estimates of nucleated cell counts were drawn from the amplification of reference gene primers. TCRdb's copy holds only in-frame clones and misses some; the assay was immunoSEQ multiplex PCR. V, J and clone size are those of that table, while D and trimming were read from the DNA. The table has 100,000 or so clones, about 76% seen once. Trimming removed 3 bases from V and 2 bases from J, with 7 bases in between. The length of the CDR3 is 13 residues. Per the germline V gene, CDR1 is MNHEY and CDR2 is SMNVEV (reference sequence). Sequenced material: peripheral blood. The TCR originated in an older woman with acute or convalescent COVID-19. The chain couples TRBV27 to TRBJ1-1; D remains unclear. CDR3 residues: CASSFSANTEAFF. The DNA for the CDR3 is TGTGCCAGCAGTTTCAGTGCCAACACTGAAGCTTTCTTT.